This T cell receptor beta chain was retrieved from a study of blood T cell repertoires in COVID-19. About the research overall: Samples taken during acute and convalescent COVID-19 were collected in the United States, Italy and Spain. PBMCs, B-cell-depleted T cells, or T cells were the source of the cDNA or gDNA that made up the material.

How the authors handled the data: Reference gene primer amplification in the assay estimated nucleated cell counts. Clones were read by immunoSEQ multiplex PCR, and TCRdb kept only the in-frame ones, dropping some. D and trimming come from the DNA, and the V and J calls and clone size come from that table. The table has about 340,000 clones, about 89% seen once. Those enrolled in Seattle joined during active infection and were followed longitudinally afterward. The sequence came from a woman aged 50 to 65 with COVID-19, enrolled during active disease. The sequenced material came from peripheral blood.

The CDR3 loop reads CASSPLRADGGYTF. The CDR3 nucleotides are TGTGCCAGCAGCCCGTTGCGGGCTGATGGTGGCTACACCTTC. The chain combines TRBV4-2 with TRBJ1-2; no definite D call. This CDR3 contains 14 residues. CDR1 is LGHNA, CDR2 YNFKEQ, per germline. Trimming cost V 4 bases and J 7 bases, with 16 bases left between them.